This is a list of T cell receptor beta chains from one sample in a study of blood T cell repertoires in COVID-19. The repertoire was sequenced with immunoSEQ multiplex PCR; TCRdb's copy has only in-frame clones and lacks some. This sample has about 210,000 clones, with roughly four fifths found just once. Sequenced: PBMCs or T cells enriched from blood (not recorded which). The source is a man in his forties who had recovered from COVID-19. CDR3s include the opening cysteine and the closing phenylalanine or tryptophan. D genes are given only for firm matches.

TRBJ2-4 | NA | TRBV19 | CASSRRDGPDIQYF
TRBJ1-2 | NA | TRBV19 | CASSSSGGLNYGYTF
TRBJ2-1 | TRBD2 | TRBV4-2 | CASSQDSIKRGSYNEQFF
TRBJ1-3 | TRBD1 | TRBV18 | CASSQEQGKGNTIYF
TRBJ2-7 | NA | TRBV3-1/TRBV3-2 | CASSQRTTYEQYF
TRBJ1-1 | TRBD1 | TRBV29-1 | CSVRDRRLNTEAFF
TRBJ2-2 | NA | TRBV7-9 | CASRGRTGELFF
TRBJ1-5 | NA | TRBV5-1 | CASSPGGNQPQHF
TRBJ2-5 | TRBD2 | TRBV27 | CASTGGGLAGVETQYF
TRBJ2-1 | TRBD2 | TRBV30 | CAWRLAGNSYNEQFF
TRBJ1-5 | NA | TRBV4-1 | CASSQVPRRDTNQPQHF
TRBJ1-6 | NA | TRBV3-1/TRBV3-2 | CASTLREVNNSPLHF
TRBJ1-1 | NA | TRBV6-5 | CASSSHRQSQNTEAFF
TRBJ1-1 | TRBD1 | TRBV5-1 | CASSLQGRGNTEAFF
TRBJ1-4 | NA | TRBV21-1 | CASSKTVTSEDRFNEKLFF
TRBJ2-1 | NA | TRBV29-1 | CSVEMQRAGSEQFF
TRBJ1-1 | NA | TRBV11-2 | CASSTHAGRGTEAFF